A single sample is the source of the 22 T cell receptor beta chains below, sequenced in a study of vaccination and CD4 T cells after COVID-19. No cognate antigen is known for these TCRs. Treatment meaning: roughly 10-day PBMC culture with coronavirus spike peptide pools or control peptides (ViraFEST assay). CD4+ T cells that had been cultured provided DNA sequenced with the Oncomine TCR Beta short-read assay. TCRdb itself ran the PCR reads through MiXCR, one entry per CDR3 protein. The sample consists of 13,000 to 15,000 distinct CDR3 sequences, around half of them appearing once. The sample consisted of CD4+ T cells from blood, cultured in vitro. These receptor sequences come from a human donor who had recovered from COVID-19.

In this sample, this clonotype turned up a few times. The chain combines TRBV30 with TRBJ2-5, with D perhaps matching TRBD1 (5 bases). CDR3 length: 13 residues. Per germline, CDR1 GTSNPN and CDR2 SVGIG (reference sequence). Trimming took off 1 base at V and 2 bases at J, with 8 bases between the two ends. The CDR3 reads CAWSGAGQETQYF. The CDR3, as DNA: TGTGCCTGGAGTGGGGCAGGGCAAGAGACCCAGTACTTC.

The chain is built from TRBV28 and TRBJ2-3; D is possibly TRBD1 or TRBD2 (5 bases each). V lost 3 bases and J lost 4, with 17 bases in between. Germline assignment: CDR1 MDHEN and CDR2 SYDVKM. This CDR3 region has 16 residues. CDR3 in DNA: TGTGCCAGCAGTTTGGGGGTCGCAGCCCTATCAGATACGCAGTATTTT. It encodes CASSLGVAALSDTQYF.

This clonotype was observed a few times. This chain joins TRBV6-1 and TRBJ1-2; D not certain. The CDR3 extends over 14 amino acids. V was clipped by 1 base and J by 7 bases, with 13 bases between them. The germline CDR1 and CDR2 sequences are MNHNS and SASEGT. CDR3 in amino acids: CASSEVGASVGYTF. CDR3 nucleotides: TGTGCCAGCAGTGAAGTCGGTGCATCCGTTGGCTACACCTTC.

V and J are TRBV27 and TRBJ2-7, with TRBD2 matching over 11 bases. The CDR3 sequence is 16 residues long. V lost 4 bases, J lost 7 bases, and 12 bases stayed unmatched. Germline V lookup: CDR1 MNHEY, CDR2 SMNVEV (reference sequence). The CDR3 is CASSSPMTSGKGEQYF. CDR3 nucleotide sequence: TGTGCCAGCAGTTCCCCCATGACTAGCGGGAAGGGTGAGCAGTACTTC.

This chain links TRBV27 with TRBJ1-2; 7 bases align to TRBD1. The CDR3 totals 18 residues. V was clipped by 5 bases and J by 1 base; unmatched bases: 16. The V gene's germline CDR1 is MNHEY and CDR2 SMNVEV (reference sequence). The CDR3 sequence: CASSPTWDRSLFNYGYTF. CDR3 sequence (DNA): TGTGCCAGCAGTCCAACATGGGACAGATCTCTATTTAACTATGGCTACACCTTC.

V gene TRBV5-5 combines with J gene TRBJ2-2, with unresolved D. The V end lost 1 base, the J end lost 5 bases, and 9 bases lay between the germline ends. Germline loops: CDR1 SGHKS, CDR2 YYEKEE (reference sequence). CDR3 length: 14 residues. CDR3 residues: CASSLLSQTGELFF. The CDR3 DNA is TGTGCCAGCAGCTTGCTGAGCCAAACCGGGGAGCTGTTTTTT.

This clonotype was observed a handful of times. The chain employs TRBV15 and TRBJ2-7, with D unclear. This CDR3 contains 16 residues. Trimming took 0 bases from V and 0 from J, leaving 12 bases between them. Germline CDR1 reads LNHNV; CDR2 reads YYDKDF (reference sequence). CDR3 loop: CATSRELGRSSYEQYF. The DNA of the CDR3 is TGTGCCACCAGCAGAGAGTTGGGCCGGAGCTCCTACGAGCAGTACTTC.

The chain is built from TRBV5-1 and TRBJ2-5; no firm D call. Trimming took off 0 bases at V and 5 bases at J, with 11 bases between the two ends. The CDR3 has 14 amino acids. Germline V gives CDR1 SGHRS, CDR2 YFSETQ. In nucleotides, the CDR3 is TGCGCCAGCAGCTTGGATCCGATATGGGAGACCCAGTACTTC. Translation gives CASSLDPIWETQYF.

This clonotype was observed a single time. This chain connects TRBV19 to TRBJ1-6; D not certain. Germline assignment: CDR1 LNHDA and CDR2 SQIVND (reference sequence). The CDR3 is made up of 15 amino acids. The V end lost 4 bases, the J end lost 10 bases, and 17 bases lay between the germline ends. The CDR3 region has the DNA TGTGCCAGTAGTACATCCGGGCCTCTGGGGTCACCCCTCCACTTT. Residues: CASSTSGPLGSPLHF.

This chain connects TRBV7-3 to TRBJ2-3; D call uncertain. CDR3 size: 12 residues. V lost 2 bases to trimming and J lost 4 bases, with 4 bases between them. In germline, CDR1 is SGHTA, CDR2 FQGTGA. CDR3 region: CASSLSPDTQYF. The DNA of the CDR3 is TGTGCCAGCAGCTTATCCCCAGATACGCAGTATTTT.

The CDR3 is CASSQGGPFGNSPLHF. In DNA form, the CDR3 reads TGCGCCAGCAGCCAGGGAGGTCCCTTTGGTAATTCACCCCTCCACTTT. The genes are TRBV4-1 and TRBJ1-6; D unresolved. CDR1 is MGHRA and CDR2 is YSYEKL in the germline V gene. The CDR3 contains 16 residues. Trimming removed 3 bases at V and 6 bases at J, with 15 bases between.

The chain links TRBV6-1 to TRBJ2-7, with 9 positions matching TRBD1. The germline V gene has CDR1 MNHNS and CDR2 SASEGT. The CDR3 is 14 residues long. The junction had 5 bases not matched to a gene; V was cut back by 6 bases and J by 2 bases. The CDR3 sequence is CASSRTGDAYEQYF. CDR3 in DNA: TGTGCCAGCAGCCGGACAGGGGACGCCTACGAGCAGTACTTC.

The V and J genes are TRBV19 and TRBJ2-1; 14 nucleotides agree with TRBD2. V gave up 5 bases and J gave up 10 bases; unmatched junction bases: 7. The CDR3 has 15 residues. Germline V gene data show CDR1 as LNHDA and CDR2 as SQIVND (reference sequence). The CDR3 bases are TGTGCCAGTAGTGTGGGGACTAGCGGGAGTTCGGAGCAGTTCTTC. Protein sequence: CASSVGTSGSSEQFF.

In this sample, this clonotype turned up a few times. The rearrangement links TRBV7-9 to TRBJ1-5; no definite D call. Germline V gene lookup returns CDR1 SEHNR and CDR2 FQNEAQ (reference sequence). V dropped 5 bases and J dropped 0 bases, with 11 bases sitting between them. There are 15 residues in the CDR3. The CDR3 bases are TGTGCCAGCAGCCCTGGGCTGAATAGCAATCAGCCCCAGCATTTT. This codes for CASSPGLNSNQPQHF.

The chain employs TRBV11-2 and TRBJ2-7; 9 bases are a match to TRBD2. The CDR3 sequence is 14 residues long. In germline, CDR1 is SGHAT, CDR2 FQNNGV. With V trimmed by 1 base and J by 5 bases, 3 bases remained unmatched. Written as DNA, the CDR3 is TGTGCCAGCAGCTTAGTGATAGCGGGAGACGAGCAGTACTTC. Its translation: CASSLVIAGDEQYF.

The chain couples TRBV20-1 to TRBJ2-5; 7 bases fit TRBD2. Unmatched junction bases numbered 14, after V lost 3 bases and J lost 4 bases. Germline V gene data show CDR1 as DFQATT and CDR2 as SNEGSKA (reference sequence). The CDR3 consists of 16 residues. The CDR3 DNA reads TGCAGTGCTAGGGGACCCAGGCTAGCGGAACGAGAGACCCAGTACTTC. The encoded protein is CSARGPRLAERETQYF.

J is TRBJ2-2 and V is TRBV7-3; perhaps TRBD2 as D (6 bases). V dropped 2 bases and J dropped 0 bases, with 7 bases sitting between them. This CDR3 is 15 amino acids long. The germline gives CDR1 SGHTA, CDR2 FQGTGA. CDR3 residues: CASSLAGTNTGELFF. The DNA of the CDR3 is TGTGCCAGCAGCTTAGCGGGGACGAACACCGGGGAGCTGTTTTTT. The full variable domain, its missing parts supplied by reference TRBV7-3 and TRBJ2-2, is GAGVSQTPSNKVTEKGKYVELRCDPISGHTALYWYRQSLGQGPEFLIYFQGTGAADDSGLPNDRFFAVRPEGSVSTLKIQRTERGDSAVYLCASSLAGTNTGELFFGEGSRLTVL.

The CDR3 sequence is CASSSSGGAVYGYTF. The DNA for the CDR3 is TGTGCCAGCAGCTCATCAGGGGGGGCGGTCTATGGCTACACCTTC. The rearrangement uses TRBV11-2 and TRBJ1-2; the match to TRBD1 covers 7 bases. V trimming: 4 bases; J trimming: 4 bases; junction bases outside the gene matches: 9. There are 15 residues in the CDR3. Looked up from germline, CDR1 is SGHAT and CDR2 is FQNNGV.

In this sample, this clonotype turned up a few times. CDR3 amino acids: CASSLGVAHQPQHF. CDR3 DNA sequence: TGTGCCAGTAGTTTAGGAGTGGCACATCAGCCCCAGCATTTT. The chain uses TRBV19 and TRBJ1-5; D is ambiguous. The germline CDR1 and CDR2 sequences are LNHDA and SQIVND (reference sequence). V lost 5 bases and J 5 bases, leaving 13 bases between the germline ends. The CDR3 has 14 amino acids.

The rearrangement uses TRBV6-1 and TRBJ2-7, with 7 bases identical to TRBD2. V lost 6 bases, J lost 3 bases, and 8 bases stayed unmatched. The CDR3 sequence is 14 residues long. Per the germline V gene, CDR1 is MNHNS and CDR2 is SASEGT. Written as DNA, the CDR3 is TGTGCCAGCAGAACTACGGGAGGACGCTACGAGCAGTACTTC. Translated: CASRTTGGRYEQYF.

This clonotype was detected once. The chain couples TRBV7-3 to TRBJ1-1, with D possibly being TRBD1 (5 bases). Germline V gives CDR1 SGHTA, CDR2 FQGTGA. The CDR3 runs 14 residues. The V end was cut by 5 bases, the J end by 5 bases, with 15 bases between. The DNA for the CDR3 is TGTGCCAGCAGCACCACCGGGGGTGAGACTGAAGCTTTCTTT. Translating gives CASSTTGGETEAFF. Drawing the rest from reference TRBV7-3 and TRBJ1-1, the complete variable domain is GAGVSQTPSNKVTEKGKYVELRCDPISGHTALYWYRQSLGQGPEFLIYFQGTGAADDSGLPNDRFFAVRPEGSVSTLKIQRTERGDSAVYLCASSTTGGETEAFFGQGTRLTVV.

V gene TRBV6-1 combines with J gene TRBJ2-7; weak D call: TRBD2 (6 bases). This CDR3 contains 14 residues. The V end was cut by 4 bases, the J end by 2 bases, with 12 bases between. Germline assignment: CDR1 MNHNS and CDR2 SASEGT. CDR3 in DNA: TGTGCCAGCAGTGTGGCTAGCGAAGCCTACGAGCAGTACTTC. This gives the protein CASSVASEAYEQYF.